The 11 T cell receptor beta chains in this list originate from one sample, sequenced in a study of blood T cell repertoires in COVID-19. Method: immunoSEQ multiplex PCR; TCRdb's copy keeps in-frame clones and lacks some. The data hold 290,000 or so clones, with about nine tenths observed a single time. The sequenced material came from peripheral blood. The receptors were sampled from a man younger than 35 with active or convalescent COVID-19.

This clone was detected once. This sequence joins TRBV13 and TRBJ2-7; TRBD1 matches 8 bases. The ends lost 6 bases at V and 2 bases at J; junction bases unmatched: 9. The CDR3 spans 15 residues. The germline gives CDR1 PRHDT, CDR2 FYEKMQ (reference sequence). In nucleotides, the CDR3 is TGTGCCAGCAGTCCCGACAGGGGTCCCACCTACGAGCAGTACTTC. Translated: CASSPDRGPTYEQYF.

The rearrangement links TRBV12-3 or TRBV12-4 to TRBJ1-5; D not resolved. Trimming took off 8 bases at V and 1 base at J, with 9 bases between the two ends. This CDR3 has 13 amino acids. The CDR3 region has the DNA TGTGCCAGCCGGGGAGGCAGCAATCAGCCCCAGCATTTT. The encoded protein is CASRGGSNQPQHF.

The chain is built from TRBV6-6 and TRBJ2-3; D uncertain. The germline CDR1 and CDR2 sequences are MNHNY and SVGAGI (reference sequence). The ends were cut back, 6 bases at V and 2 bases at J, with 15 bases in the middle. The CDR3 covers 15 residues. In DNA, the CDR3 is TGTGCCAGCAGACTACTCGGAATATCCACAGATACGCAGTATTTT. This translates into CASRLLGISTDTQYF.

This chain uses TRBV4-1 with TRBJ1-2; D is uncertain. V was shortened by 0 bases and J by 8 bases, with 13 bases between the two germline ends. The CDR3 extends over 14 amino acids. Germline lookup yields CDR1 MGHRA and CDR2 YSYEKL. CDR3 nucleotides: TGCGCCAGCAGCCAAGAGTCCCGGCAGGAAGGCTACACCTTC. Translated, it gives CASSQESRQEGYTF.

The chain has TRBV6-5 and TRBJ1-6; the D is unclear. This CDR3 region has 11 residues. In germline, CDR1 is MNHEY, CDR2 SVGAGI. V gave up 5 bases and J gave up 8 bases, with 4 bases separating them. CDR3 protein: CASSPDSPLHF. The CDR3 nucleotides are TGTGCCAGCAGTCCTGATTCACCCCTCCACTTT.

J is TRBJ2-3 and V is TRBV28; TRBD2 matches 8 bases. Germline lookup yields CDR1 MDHEN and CDR2 SYDVKM. This CDR3 contains 15 residues. V shed 4 bases and J 3 bases; nucleotides not matched to a gene: 6. The DNA for the CDR3 is TGTGCCAGCAGTTCTCCGGGAGGGGGGACAGATACGCAGTATTTT. Translation: CASSSPGGGTDTQYF. The variable domain in full, completed from reference TRBV28 and TRBJ2-3, reads DVKVTQSSRYLVKRTGEKVFLECVQDMDHENMFWYRQDPGLGLRLIYFSYDVKMKEKGDIPEGYSVSREKKERFSLILESASTNQTSMYLCASSSPGGGTDTQYFGPGTRLTVL.

CDR3 residues: CASSLLAGGNNEQFF. CDR3 nucleotides: TGTGCCAGCAGCCTACTAGCGGGGGGGAACAATGAGCAGTTCTTC. The genes are TRBV6-2 or TRBV6-3 and TRBJ2-1, with 13 positions matching TRBD2. V was pared by 6 bases and J by 5 bases, with 4 bases of the junction left unmatched. CDR1 is MNHEY and CDR2 is SVGEGT in the germline V gene. This CDR3 has 15 amino acids.

To note about this clone: Other DNA variants within this sample encode the same CDR3. This sequence joins TRBV28 and TRBJ2-7; 11 nucleotides line up with TRBD1. Trimming cost V 6 bases and J 2 bases; bases outside gene matches: 6. The CDR3 has 15 amino acids. From germline, CDR1 is MDHEN and CDR2 SYDVKM. The CDR3, as DNA: TGTGCCAGCAGCCTGGGACAGGGGGTTCCCTACGAGCAGTACTTC. It specifies CASSLGQGVPYEQYF.

The chain links TRBV27 to TRBJ1-1; TRBD1 matches at 8 bases. Germline assignment: CDR1 MNHEY and CDR2 SMNVEV (reference sequence). The CDR3 has 13 residues. Germline trimming cut 5 bases from V and 5 bases from J; bases unmatched to any gene: 4. The CDR3 loop is CASSTGGVTEAFF. The CDR3 DNA reads TGTGCCAGCAGTACAGGGGGTGTAACTGAAGCTTTCTTT.

In this sample, this clone turned up a few times. V usage is TRBV19 and J usage is TRBJ1-1; D not resolved. From germline, CDR1 is LNHDA and CDR2 SQIVND (reference sequence). CDR3 length equals 12 residues. V lost 3 bases to trimming and J lost 4 bases, with 6 bases between them. CDR3 in DNA: TGTGCCAGTAGTATCGGGGTCACTGAAGCTTTCTTT. The encoded protein is CASSIGVTEAFF.

The gene calls are TRBV28 and TRBJ1-1; 9 bases are a match to TRBD1. The CDR3 is made up of 16 amino acids. CDR1 is MDHEN and CDR2 is SYDVKM in the germline V gene. The junction had 7 bases not matched to a gene; V was cut back by 3 bases and J by 2 bases. In DNA form, the CDR3 reads TGTGCCAGCAGTTTCCGCGGGACAGGGTTAAACACTGAAGCTTTCTTT. As protein: CASSFRGTGLNTEAFF.